This TCR beta chain was recorded in a study of blood T cell repertoires in COVID-19. Study details: The samples span acute and convalescent COVID-19 from the United States, Italy and Spain. Sources were T cells, B-cell-depleted T cells, or PBMCs; the material itself was cDNA or gDNA.

Authors' methods: Counts of nucleated cells, estimated from reference gene primer amplification, were obtained. Sequencing used immunoSEQ multiplex PCR; TCRdb keeps in-frame clones, though not all of them. V and J calls and clone size are copied from that table; D and trimming were computed from the DNA. The sample has about 230,000 clones, 70% to 90% seen once. Germline V gives CDR1 SGHNT, CDR2 YYREEE (reference sequence). The CDR3 runs 13 residues. V was clipped by 3 bases and J by 0 bases, with 6 bases between them. The sequenced sample was peripheral blood. The chain combines TRBV5-4 with TRBJ1-1; D is uncertain. This clonotype was sampled from a man aged 40-49 years with acute or convalescent COVID-19. The CDR3 loop reads CASSSKMNTEAFF. For the CDR3, the DNA is TGTGCCAGCAGCTCTAAAATGAACACTGAAGCTTTCTTT.